This TCR beta chain was identified during a study of blood T cell repertoires in COVID-19. Study-wide context: The cDNA or gDNA used as material had been derived from T cells, B-cell-depleted T cells, or PBMCs.

As handled by the study authors: Amplified reference gene primers provided the basis for estimating nucleated cell counts. Sequencing used immunoSEQ multiplex PCR; TCRdb keeps in-frame clones, though not all of them. For V, J and clone size, that table is used; D and trimming come from the DNA. The sample yields a few hundred thousand clones, around 82% seen once. This CDR3 spans 13 amino acids. The V end was cut by 1 base, the J end by 10 bases, with 11 bases between. Per germline, CDR1 LGHDT and CDR2 YNNKEL (reference sequence). This chain uses TRBV3-1 (or the pseudogene TRBV3-2) with TRBJ1-5; D is possibly TRBD1 (5 bases). The sequenced sample was peripheral blood. This clonotype originated in a human donor with COVID-19, enrolled during active disease. The donor label of this sample is uncertain. CDR3 region: CASSQGGGRPQHF. In DNA, the CDR3 is TGTGCCAGCAGCCAAGGGGGGGGAAGACCCCAGCATTTT.